This TCR beta chain derives from a study of OX40 agonist ivuxolimab in advanced cancers. The germline V gene has CDR1 SEHNR and CDR2 FQNEAQ (reference sequence). V trimming: 7 bases; J trimming: 0 bases; junction bases outside the gene matches: 9. The CDR3 loop spans 17 amino acids. Some clones are missing from TCRdb's copy, which holds only in-frame ones; the method was immunoSEQ multiplex PCR. Here the sample spans about 59,000 clones, 85% to 95% being singletons. This chain connects TRBV7-9 to TRBJ2-1, with TRBD2 identical over 10 bases. The sequences come from CD4+ or CD8+ T cells sorted from blood, collected in a trial of the OX40 agonist ivuxolimab. This TCR came from an adult with an advanced solid tumor such as melanoma, head and neck, liver or kidney cancer. The CDR3 here is CASTPEREGSSYNEQFF. Written as DNA, the CDR3 is TGTGCCAGCACCCCTGAGCGGGAGGGAAGCTCCTACAATGAGCAGTTCTTC.